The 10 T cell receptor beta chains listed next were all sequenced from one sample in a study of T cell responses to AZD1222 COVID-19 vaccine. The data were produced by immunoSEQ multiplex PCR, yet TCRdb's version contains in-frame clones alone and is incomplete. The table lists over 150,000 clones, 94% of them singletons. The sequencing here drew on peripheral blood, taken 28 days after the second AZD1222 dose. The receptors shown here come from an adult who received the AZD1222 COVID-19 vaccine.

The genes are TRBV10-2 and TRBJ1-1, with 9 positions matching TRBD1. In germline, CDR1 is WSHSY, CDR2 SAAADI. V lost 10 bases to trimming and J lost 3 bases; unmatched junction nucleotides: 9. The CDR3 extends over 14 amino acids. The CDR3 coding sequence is TGCGCCACGGTGATAGGGACAGGGTACACTGAAGCTTTCTTT. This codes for CATVIGTGYTEAFF.

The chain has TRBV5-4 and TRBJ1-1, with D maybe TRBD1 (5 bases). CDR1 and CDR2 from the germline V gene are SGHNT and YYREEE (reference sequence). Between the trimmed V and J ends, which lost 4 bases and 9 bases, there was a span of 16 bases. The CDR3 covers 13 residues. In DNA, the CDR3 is TGTGCCAGCAGCCGGGGGGGGTCTGGGAAAGCTTTCTTT. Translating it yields CASSRGGSGKAFF.

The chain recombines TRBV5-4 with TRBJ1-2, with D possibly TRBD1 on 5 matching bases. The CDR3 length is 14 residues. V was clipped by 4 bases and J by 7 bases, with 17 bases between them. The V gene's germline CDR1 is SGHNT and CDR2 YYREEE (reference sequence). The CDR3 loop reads CASSPRGEASGYTF. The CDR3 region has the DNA TGTGCCAGCAGCCCACGGGGGGAGGCTAGTGGCTACACCTTC.

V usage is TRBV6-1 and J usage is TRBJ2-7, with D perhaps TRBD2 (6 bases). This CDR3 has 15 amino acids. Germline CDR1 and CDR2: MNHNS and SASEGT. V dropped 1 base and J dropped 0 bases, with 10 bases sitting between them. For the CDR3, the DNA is TGTGCCAGCAGTGAAGAAGTCGGGAGCTCCTACGAGCAGTACTTC. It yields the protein CASSEEVGSSYEQYF.

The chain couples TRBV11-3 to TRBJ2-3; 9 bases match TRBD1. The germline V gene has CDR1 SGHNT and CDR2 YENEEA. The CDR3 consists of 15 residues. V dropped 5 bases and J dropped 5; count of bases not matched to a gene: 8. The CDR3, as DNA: TGTGCCAGCAGCACCCCGGGACAGGGAGGAGATACGCAGTATTTT. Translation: CASSTPGQGGDTQYF.

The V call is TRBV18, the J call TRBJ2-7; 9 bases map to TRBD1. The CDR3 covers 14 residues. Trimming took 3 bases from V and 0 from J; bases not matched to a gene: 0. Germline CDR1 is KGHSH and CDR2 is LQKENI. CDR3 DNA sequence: TGTGCCAGCTCACCGGGACAGGGCTCCTACGAGCAGTACTTC. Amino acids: CASSPGQGSYEQYF. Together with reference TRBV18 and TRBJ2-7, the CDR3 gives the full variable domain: NAGVMQNPRHLVRRRGQEARLRCSPMKGHSHVYWYRQLPEEGLKFMVYLQKENIIDESGMPKERFSAEFPKEGPSILRIQQVVRGDSAAYFCASSPGQGSYEQYFGPGTRLTVT.

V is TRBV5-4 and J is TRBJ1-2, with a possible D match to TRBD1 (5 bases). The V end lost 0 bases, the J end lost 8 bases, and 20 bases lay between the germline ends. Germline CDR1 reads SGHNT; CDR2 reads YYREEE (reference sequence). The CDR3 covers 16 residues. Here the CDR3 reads CASSLGGGENLGGYTF. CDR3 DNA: TGTGCCAGCAGCTTGGGCGGAGGGGAAAACCTTGGCGGCTACACCTTC.

DNA of the CDR3: TGTGCCAGCAGGGGTGGACAGGGCTCACCCCTCCACTTT. Translation: CASRGGQGSPLHF. The J gene is TRBJ1-6, the V gene TRBV6-5; TRBD1 matches 8 bases. Germline V gene sequence: CDR1 MNHEY, CDR2 SVGAGI. This CDR3 region has 13 residues. With V trimmed by 6 bases and J by 10 bases, 5 bases remained unmatched.

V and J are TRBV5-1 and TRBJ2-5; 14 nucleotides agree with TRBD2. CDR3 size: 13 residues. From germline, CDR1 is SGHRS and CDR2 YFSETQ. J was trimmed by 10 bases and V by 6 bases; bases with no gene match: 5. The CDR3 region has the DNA TGCGCCAGCAAGACTAGCGGGGGGGCAGTCCAGTACTTC. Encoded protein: CASKTSGGAVQYF.

The CDR3 coding sequence is TGTGCCAGCAGTTCTCTCCATCTCGGGGGGGAGTTTAGTGACGAGCAGTACTTC. Residues: CASSSLHLGGEFSDEQYF. V gene TRBV27 combines with J gene TRBJ2-7; 8 positions agree with TRBD2. Germline loops: CDR1 MNHEY, CDR2 SMNVEV (reference sequence). The CDR3 is made up of 18 amino acids. V shed 4 bases and J 5 bases; nucleotides not matched to a gene: 19.